The 9 T cell receptor beta chains below all came from one sample that was sequenced in a study of cytomegalovirus exposure and HLA in healthy donors. Primers: 60 Vbeta forward and 13 Jbeta reverse. Sequenced by immunoSEQ multiplex PCR; TCRdb stores in-frame clones only, minus some. The repertoire includes about 190,000 clones, 70% to 80% of them detected once, and approximately 2.1% sits in the top ten. The sample taken for sequencing was PBMCs. These receptors all stem from a woman in her twenties or thirties in good health and CMV-seropositive.

V gene TRBV7-9 combines with J gene TRBJ2-3; possible D gene TRBD1, 6 bases. This CDR3 has 13 amino acids. Germline CDR1 and CDR2: SEHNR and FQNEAQ (reference sequence). V was trimmed by 3 bases and J by 4 bases, leaving 8 bases between them. DNA for the CDR3: TGTGCCAGCAGCTTTTCAGGGGCAGATACGCAGTATTTT. This translates into CASSFSGADTQYF. The variable domain in full, completed from reference TRBV7-9 and TRBJ2-3, reads DTGVSQNPRHKITKRGQNVTFRCDPISEHNRLYWYRQTLGQGPEFLTYFQNEAQLEKSRLLSDRFSAERPKGSFSTLEIQRTEQGDSAMYLCASSFSGADTQYFGPGTRLTVL.

This chain uses TRBV6-1 with TRBJ2-7, with TRBD1 matching 9 bases. In germline, CDR1 is MNHNS, CDR2 SASEGT. The CDR3 contains 15 residues. V lost 3 bases and J lost 3; bases outside the gene matches: 6. CDR3 in amino acids: CASSDRDRAHYEQYF. The CDR3 DNA reads as TGTGCCAGCAGTGATCGGGACAGGGCCCACTACGAGCAGTACTTC.

The chain carries TRBV11-3 and TRBJ2-1; D ambiguous. Germline values: CDR1 SGHNT, CDR2 YENEEA. The CDR3 has 13 residues. Trimming removed 2 bases from V and 4 bases from J, with 6 bases in between. Here the CDR3 reads CASSLNQYNEQFF. DNA of the CDR3: TGTGCCAGCAGCTTAAACCAGTACAATGAGCAGTTCTTC.

The chain is built from TRBV7-2 and TRBJ1-1, with a weak D call TRBD1 (6 bases). The CDR3 length is 14 residues. Germline CDR1 reads SGHTA; CDR2 reads FQGNSA. Between the trimmed V and J ends, which lost 5 bases and 4 bases, there was a span of 14 bases. The CDR3 bases are TGTGCCAGCAGCAAACAGGGTTGGGGCACTGAAGCTTTCTTT. Its protein is CASSKQGWGTEAFF.

The rearrangement joins TRBV7-9 to TRBJ2-5, with D tentatively TRBD1 (5 bases). Germline-derived CDR1 and CDR2 are SEHNR and FQNEAQ (reference sequence). This CDR3 has 15 amino acids. The V end lost 5 bases, the J end lost 2 bases, and 15 bases lay between the germline ends. CDR3: CASSPSRVGQETQYF. In nucleotides, the CDR3 is TGTGCCAGCAGCCCATCCAGGGTCGGACAAGAGACCCAGTACTTC.

This clone was counted a few times. Other DNA sequences in this specimen translate into the identical CDR3. The chain is built from TRBV7-2 and TRBJ2-1, with TRBD1 matching over 8 bases. Germline V gene lookup returns CDR1 SGHTA and CDR2 FQGNSA. V was pared by 5 bases and J by 2 bases, with 5 bases of the junction left unmatched. The CDR3 has 15 amino acids. DNA for the CDR3: TGTGCCAGCAGCCTCGAACAGGGGGCCTACAATGAGCAGTTCTTC. Translation gives CASSLEQGAYNEQFF.

The chain uses TRBV7-8 and TRBJ1-5; a weak D match, TRBD1 (5 bases). The CDR3 has 14 residues. V gave up 3 bases and J gave up 8 bases, with 14 bases separating them. CDR1 SGHVS and CDR2 FQNEAQ come from the germline V gene. CDR3 DNA sequence: TGTGCCAGCAGCTTTGGGGGGAGGTATGAGCCCCAGCATTTT. This sequence encodes CASSFGGRYEPQHF.

V and J are TRBV10-3 and TRBJ2-3; 8 bases agree with TRBD2. Looked up from germline, CDR1 is ENHRY and CDR2 is SYGVKD. Unmatched junction bases numbered 15, after V lost 10 bases and J lost 6 bases. This CDR3 has 15 residues. DNA for the CDR3: TGTGCCACCGCCCTCGTCGCGGGGGGTTCGGATACGCAGTATTTT. The encoded protein is CATALVAGGSDTQYF.

The chain recombines TRBV10-3 with TRBJ2-7; 9 bases are shared with TRBD1. CDR1 is ENHRY, CDR2 SYGVKD, per germline. The CDR3 loop spans 15 amino acids. The ends lost 8 bases at V and 5 bases at J; junction bases unmatched: 13. CDR3 nucleotide sequence: TGTGCCATCCGAAGAAGGGACAGGGACAACAACGAGCAGTACTTC. It codes for CAIRRRDRDNNEQYF.